The source of this T cell receptor (beta chain) is a study of metastatic and nonmetastatic thyroid tumors. Study details: Repertoire comparisons spanned blood and tumor or nodule tissue from malignant and benign thyroid patients. Regarding the study as a whole: When malignant thyroid tumors were compared with benign nodules, TCR beta diversity was reportedly significantly higher in the malignant tumors. This held in both blood and tumor samples.

Between the trimmed V and J ends, which lost 5 bases and 2 bases, there was a span of 16 bases. Looked up from germline, CDR1 is MNHNS and CDR2 is SASEGT. The CDR3 contains 16 residues. Authors' analysis steps: To classify distant metastasis in papillary thyroid cancer, a model was built from CDR3 differences across clinicopathological groups. TCRdb reanalyzed the PCR reads with MiXCR. The V and J calls were not made by the authors but by TCRdb's processing. The repertoire holds roughly 4,600 clones, with 22% as singletons. Prior to thyroid surgery, none of the patients had received any treatment. Comment on this clone: Its antigen remains unknown.

The sequenced material came from tumor tissue. The clonotype comes from a male donor with papillary thyroid cancer or a benign thyroid nodule (not recorded which). Some clones in this sample may be carry-over from other donors' samples. The rearrangement joins TRBV6-1 to TRBJ1-5; D is undetermined. CDR3 in amino acids: CASSKTPPGGNQPQHF. For the CDR3, the DNA is TGTGCCAGCAGTAAGACGCCTCCGGGAGGCAATCAGCCCCAGCATTTT.